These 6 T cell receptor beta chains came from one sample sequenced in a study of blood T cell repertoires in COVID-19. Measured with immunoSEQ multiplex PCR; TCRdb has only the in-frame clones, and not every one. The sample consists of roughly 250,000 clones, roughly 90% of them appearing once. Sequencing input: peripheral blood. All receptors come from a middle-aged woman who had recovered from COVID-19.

DNA of the CDR3: TGCAGCGTGGCCGGGACTAGCGGGAGTTACGAGCAGTACTTC. This encodes CSVAGTSGSYEQYF. V is TRBV29-1 and J is TRBJ2-7; TRBD2 matches at 14 bases. Germline-derived CDR1 and CDR2 are SQVTM and ANQGSEA. V lost 6 bases and J lost 4; bases outside the gene matches: 5. This CDR3 region has 14 residues.

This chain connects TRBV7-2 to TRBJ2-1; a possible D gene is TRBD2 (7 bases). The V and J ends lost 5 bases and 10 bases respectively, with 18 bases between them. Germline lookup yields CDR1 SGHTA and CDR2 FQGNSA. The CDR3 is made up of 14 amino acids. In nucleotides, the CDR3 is TGTGCCAGCAGCGGGACACGGGGGGTAATGGAGCAGTTCTTC. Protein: CASSGTRGVMEQFF. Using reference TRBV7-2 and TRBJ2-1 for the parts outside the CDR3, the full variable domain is GAGVSQSPSNKVTEKGKDVELRCDPISGHTALYWYRQSLGQGLEFLIYFQGNSAPDKSGLPSDRFSAERTGGSVSTLTIQRTQQEDSAVYLCASSGTRGVMEQFFGPGTRLTVL.

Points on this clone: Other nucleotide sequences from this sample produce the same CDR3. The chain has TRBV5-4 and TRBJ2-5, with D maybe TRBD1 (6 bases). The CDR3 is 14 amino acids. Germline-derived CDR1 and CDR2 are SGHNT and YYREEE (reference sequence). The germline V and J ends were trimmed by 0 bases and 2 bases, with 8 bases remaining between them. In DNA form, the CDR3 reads TGTGCCAGCAGCTTGGTAGGGGGACAAGAGACCCAGTACTTC. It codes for CASSLVGGQETQYF.

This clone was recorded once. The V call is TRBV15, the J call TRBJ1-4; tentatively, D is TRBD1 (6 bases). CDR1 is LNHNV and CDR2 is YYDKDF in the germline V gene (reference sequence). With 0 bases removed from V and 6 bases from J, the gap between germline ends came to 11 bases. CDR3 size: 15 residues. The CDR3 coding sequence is TGTGCCACCAGCAGAGATCACAGGGCGGATGAAAAACTGTTTTTT. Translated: CATSRDHRADEKLFF.

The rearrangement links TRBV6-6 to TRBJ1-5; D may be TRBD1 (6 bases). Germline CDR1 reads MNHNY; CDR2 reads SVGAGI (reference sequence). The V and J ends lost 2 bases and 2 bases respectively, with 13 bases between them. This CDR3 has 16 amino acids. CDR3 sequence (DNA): TGTGCCAGCAGTTACGCCGGGGGGGGCGGCAATCAGCCCCAGCATTTT. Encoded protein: CASSYAGGGGNQPQHF.

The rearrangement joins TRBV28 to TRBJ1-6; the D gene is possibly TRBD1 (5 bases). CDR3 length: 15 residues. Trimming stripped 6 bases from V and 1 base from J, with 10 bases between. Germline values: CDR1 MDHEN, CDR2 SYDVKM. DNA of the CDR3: TGTGCCAGCAGGCCTCGGGGGTCCTATAATTCACCCCTCCACTTT. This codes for CASRPRGSYNSPLHF.